The present T cell receptor (beta chain) was sequenced within a study of CD8 T cells in ankylosing spondylitis. General study points: The study looked at matched synovial fluid samples from ankylosing spondylitis patients. Disease-linked clones were reported to be significantly enriched there. Seemingly characteristic of ankylosing spondylitis blood was a TCR beta motif consisting of 7 or 8 highly homologous variants. Earlier work had already found some motif variants in reactive arthritis synovial fluid and blood.

The trim removed 4 bases at V and 5 bases at J, leaving 5 bases unmatched. The CDR3 has 15 residues. Concerning this clonotype itself: Its antigen is not identified.

TCRdb independently ran MiXCR on the 5' RACE reads; one entry per CDR3 protein. The repertoire holds approximately 140,000 distinct CDR3 sequences, with around 45% as singletons. The sample comprised synovial fluid, either unsorted or a sorted T cell fraction (not recorded which). The chain joins TRBV12-3 or TRBV12-4 to TRBJ2-3, with 11 positions matching TRBD2. The receptor was isolated from a male donor with ankylosing spondylitis. The CDR3 DNA follows: TGTGCCAGCAGTTATCCGGGACTAGCGGAAGATACGCAGTATTTT. Protein sequence: CASSYPGLAEDTQYF.